The clone carrying this TCR beta chain was observed a single time. The CDR3 has 15 amino acids. Trimming took off 1 base at V and 4 bases at J, with 16 bases between the two ends. The germline V gene encodes CDR1 SQVTM and CDR2 ANQGSEA. This entry belongs to a study of blood T cell repertoires in COVID-19. Here immunoSEQ multiplex PCR was the method, and the copy in TCRdb shows in-frame clones only, minus some. This table holds 250,000 to 350,000 clones, roughly 87% found once. This chain uses TRBV29-1 with TRBJ1-1, with D tentatively TRBD1 (6 bases). The specimen sequenced was peripheral blood. The source is a woman aged 45-65 years who had recovered from COVID-19. CDR3 amino acids: CSVEVLGGPGTEAFF. As DNA, the CDR3 is TGCAGCGTTGAAGTGCTCGGGGGGCCAGGCACTGAAGCTTTCTTT.